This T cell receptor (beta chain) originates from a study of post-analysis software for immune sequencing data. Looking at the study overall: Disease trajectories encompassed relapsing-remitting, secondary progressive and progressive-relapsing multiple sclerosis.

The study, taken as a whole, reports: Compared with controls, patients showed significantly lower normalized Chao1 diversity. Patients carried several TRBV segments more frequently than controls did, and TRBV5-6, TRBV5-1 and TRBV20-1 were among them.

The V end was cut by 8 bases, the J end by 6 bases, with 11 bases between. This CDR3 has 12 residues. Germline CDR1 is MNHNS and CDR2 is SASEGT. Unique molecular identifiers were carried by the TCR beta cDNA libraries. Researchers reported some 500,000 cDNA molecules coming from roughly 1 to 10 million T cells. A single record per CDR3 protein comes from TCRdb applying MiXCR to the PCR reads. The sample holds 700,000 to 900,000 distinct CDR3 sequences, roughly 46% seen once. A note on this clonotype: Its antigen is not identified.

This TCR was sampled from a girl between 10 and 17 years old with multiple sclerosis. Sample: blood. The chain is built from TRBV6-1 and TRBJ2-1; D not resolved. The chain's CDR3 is CASHRASNEQFF. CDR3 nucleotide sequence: TGTGCCAGCCATCGGGCTAGCAATGAGCAGTTCTTC.